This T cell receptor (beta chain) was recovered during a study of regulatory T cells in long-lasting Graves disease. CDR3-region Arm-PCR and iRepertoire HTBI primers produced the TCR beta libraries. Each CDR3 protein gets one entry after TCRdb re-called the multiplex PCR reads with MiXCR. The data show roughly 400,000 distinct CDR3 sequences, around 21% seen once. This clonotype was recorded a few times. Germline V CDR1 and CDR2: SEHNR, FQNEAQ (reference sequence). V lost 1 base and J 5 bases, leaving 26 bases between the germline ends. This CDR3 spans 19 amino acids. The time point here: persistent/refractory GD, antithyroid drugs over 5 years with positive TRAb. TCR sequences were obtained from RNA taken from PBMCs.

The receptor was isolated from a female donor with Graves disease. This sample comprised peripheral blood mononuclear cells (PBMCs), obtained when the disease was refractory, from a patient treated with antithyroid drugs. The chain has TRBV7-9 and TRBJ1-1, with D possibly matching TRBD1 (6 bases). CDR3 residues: CASSLDLLGVGGVGTEAFF. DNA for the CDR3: TGTGCCAGCAGCTTAGATCTCCTGGGTGTGGGGGGCGTAGGGACTGAAGCTTTCTTT.